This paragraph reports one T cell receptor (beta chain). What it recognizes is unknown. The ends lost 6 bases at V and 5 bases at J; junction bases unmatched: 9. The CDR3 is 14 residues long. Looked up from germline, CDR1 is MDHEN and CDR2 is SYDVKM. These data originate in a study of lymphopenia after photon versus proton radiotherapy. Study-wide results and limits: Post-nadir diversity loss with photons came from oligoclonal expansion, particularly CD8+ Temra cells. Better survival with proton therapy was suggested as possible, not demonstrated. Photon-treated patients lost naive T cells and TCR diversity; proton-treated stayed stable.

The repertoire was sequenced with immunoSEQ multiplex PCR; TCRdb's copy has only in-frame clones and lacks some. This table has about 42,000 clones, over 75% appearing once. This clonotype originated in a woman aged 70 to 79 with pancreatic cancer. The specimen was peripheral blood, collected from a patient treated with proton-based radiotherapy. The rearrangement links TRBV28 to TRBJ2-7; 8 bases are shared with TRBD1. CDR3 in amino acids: CASSIPTGANEQYF. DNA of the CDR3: TGTGCCAGCAGCATCCCGACAGGGGCAAACGAGCAGTACTTC. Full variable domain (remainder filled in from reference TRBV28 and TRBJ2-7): DVKVTQSSRYLVKRTGEKVFLECVQDMDHENMFWYRQDPGLGLRLIYFSYDVKMKEKGDIPEGYSVSREKKERFSLILESASTNQTSMYLCASSIPTGANEQYFGPGTRLTVT.